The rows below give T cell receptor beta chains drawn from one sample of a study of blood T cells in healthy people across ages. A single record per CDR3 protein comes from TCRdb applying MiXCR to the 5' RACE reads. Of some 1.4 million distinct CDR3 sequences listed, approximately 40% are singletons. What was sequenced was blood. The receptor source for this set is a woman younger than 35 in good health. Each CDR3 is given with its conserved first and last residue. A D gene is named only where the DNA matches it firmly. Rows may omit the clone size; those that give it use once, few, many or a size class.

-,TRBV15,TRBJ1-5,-,CATSRDKASGPQHF,TGTGCCACCAGCAGAGATAAGGCATCGGGGCCCCAGCATTTT
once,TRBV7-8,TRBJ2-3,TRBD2,CASSPSGVITDTQYF,TGTGCCAGCAGCCCCAGCGGGGTTATCACAGATACGCAGTATTTT
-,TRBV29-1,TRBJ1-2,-,CSVWGEVDYGYTF,TGCAGCGTGTGGGGGGAGGTAGACTATGGCTACACCTTC
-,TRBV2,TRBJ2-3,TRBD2,CASSETSGDTDTQYF,TGTGCCAGCAGTGAAACTAGCGGAGACACAGATACGCAGTATTTT
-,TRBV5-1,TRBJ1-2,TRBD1,CASSSTGVGGYTF,TGCGCCAGCAGCTCGACAGGGGTCGGGGGCTACACCTTC
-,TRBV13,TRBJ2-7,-,CASSPVEAYEQYF,TGTGCCAGCAGCCCGGTCGAAGCTTACGAGCAGTACTTC
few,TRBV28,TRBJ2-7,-,CASTLRDEQYF,TGTGCCAGCACCCTTCGGGACGAGCAGTACTTC
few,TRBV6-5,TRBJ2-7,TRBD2,CASRASGPYEQYF,TGTGCCAGTCGGGCTAGCGGGCCCTACGAGCAGTACTTC
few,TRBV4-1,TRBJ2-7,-,CASSQDESSSYEQYF,TGCGCCAGCAGCCAAGATGAATCGAGCTCCTACGAGCAGTACTTC
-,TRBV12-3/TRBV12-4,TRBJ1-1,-,CASSLAREAFF,TGTGCCAGCAGTTTAGCTCGAGAAGCTTTCTTT
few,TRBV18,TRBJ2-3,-,CASSPVLTASTDTQYF,TGTGCCAGCTCACCAGTTTTGACGGCTAGCACAGATACGCAGTATTTT
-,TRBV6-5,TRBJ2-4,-,CASIGTLVDIQYF,TGTGCCAGCATTGGGACTCTGGTGGACATTCAGTACTTC
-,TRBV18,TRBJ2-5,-,CASSPNEETQYF,TGTGCCAGCTCACCAAACGAGGAGACCCAGTACTTC
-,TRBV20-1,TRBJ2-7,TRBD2,CSVPAGGLVRTYNEQYF,TGCAGTGTACCAGCGGGGGGCCTAGTGAGAACTTACAATGAGCAGTACTTC
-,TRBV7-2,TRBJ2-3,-,CASSFRDGADMQYF,TGTGCCAGCAGCTTCCGTGATGGCGCAGATATGCAGTATTTT
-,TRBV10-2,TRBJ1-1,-,CASSEDGRAGEAFF,TGCGCCAGCAGTGAGGACGGAAGGGCAGGTGAAGCTTTCTTT
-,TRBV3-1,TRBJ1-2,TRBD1,CASSPGWDSPYYGYTF,TGTGCCAGCAGCCCAGGGTGGGACAGTCCCTACTATGGCTACACCTTC
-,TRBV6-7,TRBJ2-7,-,CASHSPDYEQYF,TGTGCCAGCCATTCTCCAGACTACGAGCAGTACTTC
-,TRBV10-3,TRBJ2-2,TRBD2,CAISVRGAGVNTGELFF,TGTGCCATCAGTGTGAGGGGAGCGGGGGTGAACACCGGGGAGCTGTTTTTT
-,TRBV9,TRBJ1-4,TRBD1,CASSVTGQGNEKLFF,TGTGCCAGCAGCGTAACGGGACAGGGAAATGAAAAACTGTTTTTT
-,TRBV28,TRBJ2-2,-,CASATLQGSTGELFF,TGTGCCAGCGCGACTCTACAGGGAAGCACCGGGGAGCTGTTTTTT